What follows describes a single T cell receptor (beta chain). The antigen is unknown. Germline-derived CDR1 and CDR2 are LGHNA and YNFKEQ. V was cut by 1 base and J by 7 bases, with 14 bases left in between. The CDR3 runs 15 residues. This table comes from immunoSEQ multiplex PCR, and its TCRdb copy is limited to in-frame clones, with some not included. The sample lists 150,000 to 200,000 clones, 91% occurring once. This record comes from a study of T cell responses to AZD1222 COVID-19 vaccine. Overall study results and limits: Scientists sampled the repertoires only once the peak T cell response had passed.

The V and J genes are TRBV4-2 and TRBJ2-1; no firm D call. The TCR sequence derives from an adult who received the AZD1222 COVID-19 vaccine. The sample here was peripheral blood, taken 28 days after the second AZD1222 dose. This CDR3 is CASSQASGPYNEQFF. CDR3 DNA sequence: TGTGCCAGCAGCCAAGCAAGTGGACCTTATAATGAGCAGTTCTTC.